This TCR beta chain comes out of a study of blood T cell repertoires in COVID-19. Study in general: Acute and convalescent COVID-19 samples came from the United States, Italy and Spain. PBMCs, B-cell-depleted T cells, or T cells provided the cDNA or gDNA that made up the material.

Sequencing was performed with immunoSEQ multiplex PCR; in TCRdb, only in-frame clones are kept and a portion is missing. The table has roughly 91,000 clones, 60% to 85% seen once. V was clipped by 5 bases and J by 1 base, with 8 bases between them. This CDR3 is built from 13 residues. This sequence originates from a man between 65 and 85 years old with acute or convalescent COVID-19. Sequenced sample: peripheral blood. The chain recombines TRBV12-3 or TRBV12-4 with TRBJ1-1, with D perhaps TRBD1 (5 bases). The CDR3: CASSQGRNTEAFF. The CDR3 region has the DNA TGTGCCAGCAGTCAGGGCAGGAACACTGAAGCTTTCTTT.